These 19 T cell receptor beta chains were all obtained from the same sample, sequenced in a study of blood T cell repertoires in COVID-19 (dated by TCRdb to about 2020). The method was the immunoSEQ multiplex PCR assay. TCRdb provides this immuneACCESS table in a form limited to in-frame rearrangements. Some clones are lacking; in checked studies, under half of them reflect an unresolved V gene, and why the rest are absent is not known. The sample table contains about 240,000 clones; only one count was recorded for around 83% of them. Roughly 12% of the sample is taken by the ten largest. The sequenced sample consisted of peripheral blood. All receptors come from a woman in her sixties or seventies with active or convalescent COVID-19.

This chain links TRBV24-1 with TRBJ1-1; D is unresolved. The CDR3 spans 14 residues. Germline V gene lookup returns CDR1 KGHDR and CDR2 SFDVKD. V was pared by 7 bases and J by 0 bases, with 11 bases between. Here the CDR3 reads CATSQRELNTEAFF. CDR3 in DNA: TGTGCCACCAGCCAAAGGGAGCTGAACACTGAAGCTTTCTTT.

The chain employs TRBV10-3 and TRBJ1-2; D perhaps matches TRBD1 (6 bases). Trimming left V 6 bases short and J 2 bases short, with 16 bases between. CDR1 and CDR2 (germline): ENHRY, SYGVKD. The CDR3 runs to 15 residues. CDR3 sequence: CAISATSRGNYGYTF. CDR3 sequence (DNA): TGTGCCATCAGCGCGACCTCAAGGGGGAACTATGGCTACACCTTC.

The V and J genes are TRBV29-1 and TRBJ1-1; D is ambiguous. From germline, CDR1 is SQVTM and CDR2 ANQGSEA. The CDR3 runs 12 residues. Trimming removed 6 bases at V and 3 bases at J, with 11 bases between. DNA for the CDR3: TGCAGCGTATGGTTCGGTGACACTGAAGCTTTCTTT. Residues: CSVWFGDTEAFF.

The chain is built from TRBV7-6 and TRBJ2-3; 7 bases match TRBD2. Germline-derived CDR1 and CDR2 are SGHVS and FNYEAQ. The CDR3 covers 16 residues. V was pared by 1 base and J by 2 bases, with 6 bases of the junction left unmatched. The CDR3: CASSLVNGGNTDTQYF. The CDR3 region has the DNA TGTGCCAGCAGCTTAGTCAACGGGGGGAACACAGATACGCAGTATTTT. Complete variable domain (other parts from reference TRBV7-6 and TRBJ2-3): GAGVSQSPRYKVTKRGQDVALRCDPISGHVSLYWYRQALGQGPEFLTYFNYEAQQDKSGLPNDRFSAERPEGSISTLTIQRTEQRDSAMYRCASSLVNGGNTDTQYFGPGTRLTVL.

The chain is built from TRBV4-3 and TRBJ2-7, with 7 bases that match TRBD2. Germline trimming cut 1 base from V and 2 bases from J; bases unmatched to any gene: 5. From germline, CDR1 is LGHNA and CDR2 YSLEER. This CDR3 region has 15 residues. The CDR3 DNA sequence: TGCGCCAGCAGCCAAGTGATTGGGGGGGCCTACGAGCAGTACTTC. It encodes CASSQVIGGAYEQYF.

The V and J genes are TRBV5-1 and TRBJ2-6; TRBD2 matches at 7 bases. CDR1 is SGHRS, CDR2 YFSETQ, per germline. J gave up 0 bases and V 0 bases, and 0 bases lay outside the gene matches. The CDR3 length is 16 residues. Here the CDR3 reads CASSLERGSGANVLTF. The DNA of the CDR3 is TGCGCCAGCAGCTTGGAGCGGGGCTCTGGGGCCAACGTCCTGACTTTC.

This chain connects TRBV13 to TRBJ2-7, with 11 bases lining up with TRBD1. V gave up 7 bases and J gave up 4 bases; unmatched junction bases: 9. The germline V gene encodes CDR1 PRHDT and CDR2 FYEKMQ (reference sequence). The CDR3 sequence is 15 residues long. The CDR3 protein is CASKIGTGGVYEQYF. CDR3 nucleotide sequence: TGTGCCAGCAAGATAGGGACAGGGGGAGTTTACGAGCAGTACTTC.

This chain joins TRBV11-2 and TRBJ2-3; 7 bases fit TRBD2. CDR1 is SGHAT and CDR2 is FQNNGV in the germline V gene. After removal of 5 bases from V and 2 bases from J, the junction contained 16 bases not matched to a gene. The CDR3 is 18 residues long. The CDR3 reads CASSSPRGRRPHTDTQYF. DNA of the CDR3: TGTGCCAGCAGCAGCCCGCGGGGGAGAAGGCCCCACACAGATACGCAGTATTTT.

V gene TRBV7-9 combines with J gene TRBJ2-1; 9 nucleotides line up with TRBD2. Per the germline V gene, CDR1 is SEHNR and CDR2 is FQNEAQ (reference sequence). This CDR3 region has 19 residues. The junction had 12 bases not matched to a gene; V was cut back by 2 bases and J by 1 base. The CDR3: CASSLLAGGLRGSYNEQFF. The CDR3 DNA reads TGTGCCAGCAGCTTACTTGCGGGGGGGCTGAGAGGTTCCTACAATGAGCAGTTCTTC.

V gene TRBV30 combines with J gene TRBJ2-7; D remains unclear. Germline CDR1 GTSNPN, CDR2 SVGIG (reference sequence). This CDR3 spans 14 amino acids. The V and J ends lost 0 bases and 1 base respectively, with 10 bases between them. CDR3 loop: CAWSVPEESYEQYF. DNA for the CDR3: TGTGCCTGGAGTGTACCCGAGGAATCCTACGAGCAGTACTTC.

The chain has TRBV5-6 and TRBJ2-1; 8 bases line up with TRBD2. This CDR3 has 17 amino acids. After removal of 0 bases from V and 4 bases from J, the junction contained 9 bases not matched to a gene. Germline V gene data show CDR1 as SGHDT and CDR2 as YYEEEE. The CDR3 spells CASSLAGLAGRYNEQFF. As DNA, the CDR3 is TGTGCCAGCAGCTTGGCGGGTCTAGCGGGCCGATACAATGAGCAGTTCTTC.

V gene TRBV7-3 combines with J gene TRBJ1-1; possibly TRBD1 for D (6 bases). V was trimmed by 5 bases and J by 3 bases, leaving 16 bases between them. The CDR3 runs to 15 residues. Germline assignment: CDR1 SGHTA and CDR2 FQGTGA. CDR3 amino acids: CASSAQGLGDTEAFF. CDR3 nucleotide sequence: TGTGCCAGCAGCGCACAGGGTCTGGGGGACACTGAAGCTTTCTTT.

This chain links TRBV7-9 with TRBJ2-3; D is undetermined. CDR3 length: 17 residues. Germline V gene sequence: CDR1 SEHNR, CDR2 FQNEAQ (reference sequence). V lost 2 bases and J 5 bases, leaving 20 bases between the germline ends. The CDR3 region is CASSLSAELRAGDTQYF. CDR3 DNA: TGTGCCAGCAGCTTAAGCGCAGAGCTACGAGCCGGAGATACGCAGTATTTT.

CDR3 protein: CASSQFPDRNYGYTF. In nucleotides, the CDR3 is TGTGCCAGCAGTCAATTTCCGGACAGGAACTATGGCTACACCTTC. The V call is TRBV28, the J call TRBJ1-2; TRBD1 matches 7 bases. Germline-derived CDR1 and CDR2 are MDHEN and SYDVKM. CDR3 length: 15 residues. V lost 5 bases to trimming and J lost 2 bases; unmatched junction nucleotides: 8.

This clone was counted only a few times. The DNA of the CDR3 is TGTGCCAGCAGCTTAAGGGTGACAGGGGGGACAGATACGCAGTATTTT. Amino acids: CASSLRVTGGTDTQYF. The rearrangement links TRBV7-9 to TRBJ2-3, with 9 bases lining up with TRBD1. CDR1 is SEHNR, CDR2 FQNEAQ, per germline (reference sequence). V dropped 2 bases and J dropped 3; count of bases not matched to a gene: 6. The CDR3 totals 16 residues. Full variable domain (remainder filled in from reference TRBV7-9 and TRBJ2-3): DTGVSQNPRHKITKRGQNVTFRCDPISEHNRLYWYRQTLGQGPEFLTYFQNEAQLEKSRLLSDRFSAERPKGSFSTLEIQRTEQGDSAMYLCASSLRVTGGTDTQYFGPGTRLTVL.

CDR3 sequence reads: CASWTGTDTQYF. The CDR3 nucleotides read TGTGCCAGCTGGACAGGGACAGATACGCAGTATTTT. The V gene is TRBV2, the J gene TRBJ2-3; 8 bases line up with TRBD1. Germline V gene data show CDR1 as SNHLY and CDR2 as FYNNEI. J lost 3 bases, V lost 8 bases, and 1 base had no gene match. CDR3 length: 12 residues.

This chain uses TRBV5-6 with TRBJ2-1; 12 bases are a match to TRBD2. The CDR3 runs to 16 residues. CDR1 and CDR2 from the germline V gene are SGHDT and YYEEEE. After removal of 3 bases from V and 9 bases from J, the junction contained 10 bases not matched to a gene. CDR3 sequence (DNA): TGTGCCAGCAGCTCGCTAACTAGCGGGGGGCAGGGTGAGCAGTTCTTC. This sequence encodes CASSSLTSGGQGEQFF.

The chain couples TRBV18 to TRBJ1-1, with D possibly being TRBD1 (6 bases). Germline V lookup: CDR1 KGHSH, CDR2 LQKENI. The CDR3 is 14 residues long. V was cut by 3 bases and J by 3 bases, with 11 bases left in between. CDR3 coding DNA: TGTGCCAGCTCACCCCTTAGACAGGACACTGAAGCTTTCTTT. This gives the protein CASSPLRQDTEAFF.

The J gene is TRBJ1-2, the V gene TRBV11-2, with a possible D match to TRBD1 (5 bases). The CDR3 spans 14 residues. The V end was cut by 2 bases, the J end by 4 bases, with 11 bases between. Germline CDR1 reads SGHAT; CDR2 reads FQNNGV. CDR3 sequence (DNA): TGTGCCAGCAGCTTATATGGGGGGAGCTATGGCTACACCTTC. As protein: CASSLYGGSYGYTF. Using reference TRBV11-2 and TRBJ1-2 for the parts outside the CDR3, the full variable domain is EAGVAQSPRYKIIEKRQSVAFWCNPISGHATLYWYQQILGQGPKLLIQFQNNGVVDDSQLPKDRFSAERLKGVDSTLKIQPAKLEDSAVYLCASSLYGGSYGYTFGSGTRLTVV.